The rows below give T cell receptor beta chains drawn from one sample of a study of control samples from healthy donors and cancer patients. Sequenced by immunoSEQ multiplex PCR; TCRdb stores in-frame clones only, minus some. Of some 80,000 clones in the sample, roughly nine tenths were seen once. The specimen was blood. The origin of the receptors is a man aged 50 to 60 in good health. CDR3s include the opening cysteine and the closing phenylalanine or tryptophan. The order of the fields is clone size, D gene, V gene, J gene, CDR3 DNA, CDR3 protein. The D gene is left open where the match is weak. Clone size is not always given. Where it is, it says once, few, many or a class for expanded clones.

clone size: -
D gene: -
V gene: TRBV30
J gene: TRBJ1-3
CDR3 DNA: TGTGCCTACCGAAGGCAGGGGATCCCTGGAAACACCATATATTTT
CDR3 protein: CAYRRQGIPGNTIYF

clone size: -
D gene: -
V gene: TRBV11-3
J gene: TRBJ1-1
CDR3 DNA: TGCGCCAGCAGCCCCGGACCGAACACTGAAGCTTTCTTT
CDR3 protein: CASSPGPNTEAFF

clone size: -
D gene: -
V gene: TRBV10-1
J gene: TRBJ2-7
CDR3 DNA: TGCGCCAGCAGTGAGTGGGGTTACGAGCAGTACTTC
CDR3 protein: CASSEWGYEQYF

clone size: few
D gene: -
V gene: TRBV29-1
J gene: TRBJ2-1
CDR3 DNA: TGCAGCGGCGACAGGTACAATGAGCAGTTCTTC
CDR3 protein: CSGDRYNEQFF

clone size: -
D gene: TRBD1
V gene: TRBV4-1
J gene: TRBJ1-5
CDR3 DNA: TGCGCCAGCAGCCACCTCACAGGGGACCGGCCCCAGCATTTT
CDR3 protein: CASSHLTGDRPQHF

clone size: -
D gene: -
V gene: TRBV28
J gene: TRBJ1-2
CDR3 DNA: TGTGCCAGCAGTGGGAGGTGGGACTATGGCTACACCTTC
CDR3 protein: CASSGRWDYGYTF

clone size: -
D gene: -
V gene: TRBV3-1/TRBV3-2
J gene: TRBJ1-6
CDR3 DNA: TGTGCCAGCAGCCAAGGGGCAGGTTATTCACCCCTCCACTTT
CDR3 protein: CASSQGAGYSPLHF

clone size: -
D gene: -
V gene: TRBV14
J gene: TRBJ2-3
CDR3 DNA: TGTGCCAGCAGCCTTGTGAGCGGGTTCACAGATACGCAGTATTTT
CDR3 protein: CASSLVSGFTDTQYF

clone size: -
D gene: -
V gene: TRBV5-1
J gene: TRBJ1-1
CDR3 DNA: TGCGCCAGCAGCTCCTCTAATATTAACAGGGTTCTGAGCACTGAAGCTTTCTTT
CDR3 protein: CASSSSNINRVLSTEAFF

clone size: -
D gene: -
V gene: TRBV15
J gene: TRBJ2-7
CDR3 DNA: TGTGCCACCAGCAGAGAGGCCAGGGGCTACGAGCAGTACTTC
CDR3 protein: CATSREARGYEQYF

clone size: few
D gene: TRBD1
V gene: TRBV18
J gene: TRBJ1-4
CDR3 DNA: TGTGCCAGCTCACCAAGGGACAGACAAAATGAAAAACTGTTTTTT
CDR3 protein: CASSPRDRQNEKLFF

clone size: -
D gene: -
V gene: TRBV18
J gene: TRBJ1-1
CDR3 DNA: TGTGCCAGCTCACCGGTAGGGGTGGCTGAAGCTTTCTTT
CDR3 protein: CASSPVGVAEAFF

clone size: -
D gene: TRBD1
V gene: TRBV9
J gene: TRBJ2-6
CDR3 DNA: TGTGCCAGCAGCCCCCGACCGGGACAGGGATCCTCTGGGGCCAACGTCCTGACTTTC
CDR3 protein: CASSPRPGQGSSGANVLTF

clone size: -
D gene: TRBD2
V gene: TRBV29-1
J gene: TRBJ2-1
CDR3 DNA: TGCAGCGTTTCTAGCGGGGGGTCCTCTATCGAGCAGTTCTTC
CDR3 protein: CSVSSGGSSIEQFF

clone size: -
D gene: -
V gene: TRBV11-1
J gene: TRBJ1-2
CDR3 DNA: TGTGCCAGCAGCCTAAACGACATTTTCGGCTACACCTTC
CDR3 protein: CASSLNDIFGYTF

clone size: -
D gene: -
V gene: TRBV2
J gene: TRBJ2-4
CDR3 DNA: TGTGCCAGCAGTGAAGGGGGGTTAGGCAAAAACATTCAGTACTTC
CDR3 protein: CASSEGGLGKNIQYF

clone size: -
D gene: TRBD1
V gene: TRBV5-4
J gene: TRBJ1-1
CDR3 DNA: TGTGCCAGCAGACCAGGACAGGGCACTGAAGCTTTCTTT
CDR3 protein: CASRPGQGTEAFF

clone size: -
D gene: -
V gene: TRBV30
J gene: TRBJ2-1
CDR3 DNA: TGTGCCTGGAGTGTAGGAAGGGATTACGATGAGCAGTTCTTC
CDR3 protein: CAWSVGRDYDEQFF

clone size: -
D gene: -
V gene: TRBV28
J gene: TRBJ1-5
CDR3 DNA: TGTGCCAGCATTCCCACGTTGGGGGACAAGGTCTTCCGAAGCAATCAGCCCCAGCATTTT
CDR3 protein: CASIPTLGDKVFRSNQPQHF

clone size: -
D gene: -
V gene: TRBV2
J gene: TRBJ1-1
CDR3 DNA: TGTGCCAGCACGGACTTCTTGAACACTGAAGCTTTCTTT
CDR3 protein: CASTDFLNTEAFF

clone size: -
D gene: -
V gene: TRBV5-1
J gene: TRBJ1-2
CDR3 DNA: TGCGCCAGCAGCCCTGGACGGCGGGATGGCTACACCTTC
CDR3 protein: CASSPGRRDGYTF

clone size: -
D gene: -
V gene: TRBV4-2
J gene: TRBJ2-5
CDR3 DNA: TGTGCCAGCAGCCAAGAGGGTAGGGAGACCCAGTACTTC
CDR3 protein: CASSQEGRETQYF

clone size: -
D gene: TRBD1
V gene: TRBV5-5
J gene: TRBJ1-5
CDR3 DNA: TGTGCCAGCACCTTAACGCCGGGACAGGCTAGCAATCAGCCCCAGCATTTT
CDR3 protein: CASTLTPGQASNQPQHF

clone size: -
D gene: -
V gene: TRBV6-5
J gene: TRBJ2-7
CDR3 DNA: TGTGCCAGCAGTTTCGGGGAGCAGTACTTC
CDR3 protein: CASSFGEQYF

clone size: -
D gene: -
V gene: TRBV19
J gene: TRBJ2-2
CDR3 DNA: TGTGCCAGTAGTATAGTGGTAGCGGCCGGGGAGCTGTTTTTT
CDR3 protein: CASSIVVAAGELFF

clone size: -
D gene: TRBD1
V gene: TRBV5-1
J gene: TRBJ1-4
CDR3 DNA: TGCGCCAGCAGCAAACGGACAGGGAATAATGAAAAACTGTTTTTT
CDR3 protein: CASSKRTGNNEKLFF

clone size: -
D gene: TRBD1
V gene: TRBV5-6
J gene: TRBJ1-3
CDR3 DNA: TGTGCCAGCAGCGGCACAGGGGATGGAAACACCATATATTTT
CDR3 protein: CASSGTGDGNTIYF

clone size: -
D gene: -
V gene: TRBV15
J gene: TRBJ1-5
CDR3 DNA: TGTGCCACCAGCAATCAGAGGGTCGTTAATCAGCCCCAGCATTTT
CDR3 protein: CATSNQRVVNQPQHF

clone size: -
D gene: -
V gene: TRBV30
J gene: TRBJ2-5
CDR3 DNA: TGTGCCTGGAGCACAGGTATACAAGAGACCCAGTACTTC
CDR3 protein: CAWSTGIQETQYF

clone size: few
D gene: -
V gene: TRBV10-3
J gene: TRBJ1-5
CDR3 DNA: TGTGCCATCAGTGAAAACAGCTATCAGCCCCAGCATTTT
CDR3 protein: CAISENSYQPQHF

clone size: -
D gene: TRBD2
V gene: TRBV27
J gene: TRBJ2-3
CDR3 DNA: TGTGCCAGCAGTTTTAGCGGGGCCGACACAGATACGCAGTATTTT
CDR3 protein: CASSFSGADTDTQYF

clone size: -
D gene: -
V gene: TRBV6-5
J gene: TRBJ2-7
CDR3 DNA: TGTGCCAGCAGTTACTCTCTGGGTTACGAGCAGTACTTC
CDR3 protein: CASSYSLGYEQYF

clone size: -
D gene: -
V gene: TRBV30
J gene: TRBJ2-7
CDR3 DNA: TGTGCCTGGAGTGTGACTTACATCTCCTACGAGCAGTACTTC
CDR3 protein: CAWSVTYISYEQYF

clone size: -
D gene: -
V gene: TRBV5-5
J gene: TRBJ1-2
CDR3 DNA: TGTGCCAGCAGCTTGGTCCCACAAGGCCCCCCTAACTATGGCTACACCTTC
CDR3 protein: CASSLVPQGPPNYGYTF

clone size: -
D gene: -
V gene: TRBV18
J gene: TRBJ1-3
CDR3 DNA: TGTGCCAGCTCACTATACGACCAGAGTTCTGGAAACACCATATATTTT
CDR3 protein: CASSLYDQSSGNTIYF

clone size: -
D gene: -
V gene: TRBV6-5
J gene: TRBJ2-7
CDR3 DNA: TGTGCCAGCAGGGGAGACAGGACCTCCTCCTACGAGCAGTACTTC
CDR3 protein: CASRGDRTSSYEQYF

clone size: -
D gene: TRBD1
V gene: TRBV11-3
J gene: TRBJ2-5
CDR3 DNA: TGTGCCAGCAGCCAGGGACAGGCGAGAGAGACCCAGTACTTC
CDR3 protein: CASSQGQARETQYF